These 5 T cell receptor beta chains came from one sample sequenced in a study of lymphopenia after photon versus proton radiotherapy. Sequenced by immunoSEQ multiplex PCR; TCRdb stores in-frame clones only, minus some. The table has some 70,000 clones, approximately 87% seen once. Sequences were derived from peripheral blood, sampled from a patient treated with proton-based radiotherapy. These receptors were collected from a man older than 75 with esophageal cancer.

The table lists this clone with a count of one. DNA of the CDR3: TGTGCCAGCAGTCAGACAGGGGGTTTCGGGCAGCCCCAGCATTTT. This codes for CASSQTGGFGQPQHF. The genes are TRBV27 and TRBJ1-5, with 9 bases lining up with TRBD1. Per germline, CDR1 MNHEY and CDR2 SMNVEV (reference sequence). The CDR3 is 15 amino acids. The V and J ends lost 5 bases and 7 bases, in that order; junction bases with no gene match: 9.

The chain links TRBV11-2 to TRBJ2-7; 7 bases map to TRBD1. The CDR3 contains 13 residues. V trimming: 5 bases; J trimming: 4 bases; junction bases outside the gene matches: 5. Germline CDR1 and CDR2: SGHAT and FQNNGV. CDR3 region: CASSGGQWYEQYF. CDR3 sequence (DNA): TGTGCCAGCAGCGGGGGACAGTGGTACGAGCAGTACTTC.

The chain joins TRBV27 to TRBJ1-6; tentative D call: TRBD1 (5 bases). Germline CDR1 is MNHEY and CDR2 is SMNVEV (reference sequence). Between the trimmed V and J ends, which lost 7 bases and 7 bases, there was a span of 14 bases. CDR3 length: 14 amino acids. The CDR3 coding sequence is TGTGCCAGCACGGGCGGCAGGGTGAATTCACCCCTCCACTTT. This gives the protein CASTGGRVNSPLHF.

V is TRBV5-1 and J is TRBJ1-2, with D unresolved. Germline CDR1 and CDR2: SGHRS and YFSETQ. The CDR3 runs to 12 residues. The V end was cut by 3 bases, the J end by 6 bases, with 9 bases between. The CDR3 spells CASSYGWDGYTF. The CDR3 region has the DNA TGCGCCAGCAGCTATGGATGGGATGGCTACACCTTC.

This clone occurred a few times. The chain couples TRBV7-9 to TRBJ1-6; D not resolved. V was shortened by 5 bases and J by 9 bases, with 11 bases between the two germline ends. This CDR3 is built from 13 residues. The germline V gene encodes CDR1 SEHNR and CDR2 FQNEAQ (reference sequence). The CDR3 region has the DNA TGTGCCAGCAGCAGATCAGAGGGTTCACCCCTCCACTTT. Amino acid sequence: CASSRSEGSPLHF.